These 7 T cell receptor beta chains came from one sample sequenced in a study of blood T cells in healthy people across ages (dated by TCRdb to 2015 to 2017). Libraries were prepared through 5' RACE. TCRdb records Illumina HiSeq 2500 as the sequencer. A second PCR of about 7 to 12 cycles was run with a J-beta primer mix and a sample-barcoded 5' primer. Using fastp trimming at Q25 and MiXCR clonotype assembly, TCRdb reanalyzed the public sequencing data and kept in-frame beta chains. Records with the same CDR3 protein are collapsed into one entry carrying the most frequent genes and DNA. The sample table records 1.5 million to 2 million distinct CDR3 sequences; around 50% of these occur just once. The ten largest clones capture roughly 2.1% of the sample. Sample: blood. The source is a woman aged 40 to 50 in good health.

This clonotype has a handful of counts. This chain links TRBV7-2 with TRBJ2-3; tentative D call: TRBD2 (6 bases). Trimming took off 3 bases at V and 1 base at J, with 11 bases between the two ends. The CDR3 loop spans 15 amino acids. The germline V gene encodes CDR1 SGHTA and CDR2 FQGNSA. The CDR3 DNA reads TGTGCCAGCAGCTTCCCCCGCGGGGGCACAGATACGCAGTATTTT. Translated, it gives CASSFPRGGTDTQYF.

This clonotype was counted a few times. This chain connects TRBV29-1 to TRBJ1-2; D is possibly TRBD1 (5 bases). The CDR3 has 17 amino acids. Germline assignment: CDR1 SQVTM and CDR2 ANQGSEA. The ends were cut back, 3 bases at V and 5 bases at J, with 25 bases in the middle. CDR3 sequence reads: CSVELRGGSRTGYGYTF. Here the CDR3 DNA reads TGCAGCGTTGAGTTAAGGGGAGGGTCGAGGACCGGGTATGGCTACACCTTC.

CDR3 protein: CASSLTGAGRTEAFF. The CDR3 bases are TGTGCCAGCAGCTTAACCGGGGCAGGGAGGACTGAAGCTTTCTTT. The rearrangement links TRBV7-3 to TRBJ1-1; D is possibly TRBD1 (5 bases). The ends were cut back, 0 bases at V and 5 bases at J, with 13 bases in the middle. CDR1 is SGHTA and CDR2 is FQGTGA in the germline V gene. CDR3 length equals 15 residues.

The chain has TRBV27 and TRBJ2-1, with 9 bases aligning to TRBD1. The V gene's germline CDR1 is MNHEY and CDR2 SMNVEV (reference sequence). The CDR3 contains 13 residues. V lost 8 bases, J lost 11 bases, and 10 bases stayed unmatched. The CDR3 loop is CASGDRVQSKQFF. The CDR3 DNA sequence: TGTGCCAGCGGGGACAGGGTCCAATCAAAGCAGTTCTTC.

The J gene is TRBJ1-5, the V gene TRBV18, with no clear D. V was pared by 4 bases and J by 5 bases, with 12 bases between. The CDR3 spans 14 residues. Germline V gene sequence: CDR1 KGHSH, CDR2 LQKENI. CDR3 amino acids: CASSRTAKDQPQHF. CDR3 nucleotide sequence: TGTGCCAGCTCACGGACCGCGAAGGATCAGCCCCAGCATTTT.

This chain connects TRBV28 to TRBJ2-5; 11 positions match TRBD2. Germline assignment: CDR1 MDHEN and CDR2 SYDVKM. The CDR3 spans 17 residues. The junction had 11 bases not matched to a gene; V was cut back by 5 bases and J by 3 bases. In DNA form, the CDR3 reads TGTGCCAGCAGTCCGTCAATGACTAGCGGGGCTGAAGAGACCCAGTACTTC. Protein product: CASSPSMTSGAEETQYF.

CDR3 region: CASTRRGRNYGYTF. CDR3 nucleotides: TGTGCCAGCACCCGAAGGGGGCGAAACTATGGCTACACCTTC. This chain connects TRBV28 to TRBJ1-2, with 7 bases fitting TRBD1. The CDR3 is 14 amino acids. V shed 7 bases, J shed 2 bases, and the junction held 7 bases outside the gene matches. Germline CDR1 MDHEN, CDR2 SYDVKM.